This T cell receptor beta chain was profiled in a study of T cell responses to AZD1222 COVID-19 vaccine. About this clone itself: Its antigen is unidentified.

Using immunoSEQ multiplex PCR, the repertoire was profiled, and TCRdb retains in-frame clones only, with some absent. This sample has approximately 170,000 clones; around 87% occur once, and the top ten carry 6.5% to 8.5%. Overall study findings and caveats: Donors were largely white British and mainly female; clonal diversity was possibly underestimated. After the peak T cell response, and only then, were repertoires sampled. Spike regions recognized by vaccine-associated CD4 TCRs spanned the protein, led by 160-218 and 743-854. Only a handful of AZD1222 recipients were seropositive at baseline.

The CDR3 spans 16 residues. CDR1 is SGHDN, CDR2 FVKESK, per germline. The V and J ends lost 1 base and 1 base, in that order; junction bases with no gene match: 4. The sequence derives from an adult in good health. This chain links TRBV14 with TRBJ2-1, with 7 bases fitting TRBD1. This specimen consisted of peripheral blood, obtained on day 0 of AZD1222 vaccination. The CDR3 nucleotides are TGTGCCAGCAGCCAAGTTCCAGGGGGTTCCTACAATGAGCAGTTCTTC. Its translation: CASSQVPGGSYNEQFF.